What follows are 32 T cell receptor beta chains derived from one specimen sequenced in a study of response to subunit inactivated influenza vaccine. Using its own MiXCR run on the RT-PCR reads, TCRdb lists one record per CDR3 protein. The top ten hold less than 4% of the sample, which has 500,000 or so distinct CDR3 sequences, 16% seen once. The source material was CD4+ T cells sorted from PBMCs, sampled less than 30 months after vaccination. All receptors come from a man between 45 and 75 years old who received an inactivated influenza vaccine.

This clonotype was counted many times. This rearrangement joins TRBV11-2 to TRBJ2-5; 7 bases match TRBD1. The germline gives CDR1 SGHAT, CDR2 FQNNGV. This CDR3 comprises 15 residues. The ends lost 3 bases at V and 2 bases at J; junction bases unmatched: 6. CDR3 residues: CASSFSTGSQETQYF. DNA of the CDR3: TGTGCCAGCAGCTTCTCGACAGGGTCACAAGAGACCCAGTACTTC.

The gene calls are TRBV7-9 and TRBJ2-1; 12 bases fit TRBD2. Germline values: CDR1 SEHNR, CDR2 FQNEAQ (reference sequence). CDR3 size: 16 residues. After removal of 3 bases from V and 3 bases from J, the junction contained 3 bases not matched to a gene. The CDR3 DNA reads TGTGCCAGCAGCTTTTTACTAGCGGGGGGCTACAATGAGCAGTTCTTC. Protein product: CASSFLLAGGYNEQFF.

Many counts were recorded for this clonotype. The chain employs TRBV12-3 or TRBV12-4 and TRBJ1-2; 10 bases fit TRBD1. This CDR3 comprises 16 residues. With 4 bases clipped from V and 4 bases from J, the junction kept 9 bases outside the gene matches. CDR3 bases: TGTGCCAGCAGTTCACAACCGGGACAGGGGACCTATGGCTACACCTTC. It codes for CASSSQPGQGTYGYTF.

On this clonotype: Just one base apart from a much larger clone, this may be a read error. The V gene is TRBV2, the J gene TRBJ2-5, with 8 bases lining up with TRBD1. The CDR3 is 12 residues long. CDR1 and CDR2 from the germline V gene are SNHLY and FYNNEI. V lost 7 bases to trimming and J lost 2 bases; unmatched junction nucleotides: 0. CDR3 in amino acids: CASNRGQETQYF. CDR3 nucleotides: TGTGCCAGCAACAGGGGGCAAGAGACCCAGTACTTC.

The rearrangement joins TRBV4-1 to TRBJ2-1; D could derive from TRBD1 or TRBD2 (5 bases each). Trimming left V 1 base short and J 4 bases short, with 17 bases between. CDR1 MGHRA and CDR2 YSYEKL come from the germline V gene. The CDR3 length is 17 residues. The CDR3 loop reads CASSQGPGPTKYNEQFF. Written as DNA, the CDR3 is TGCGCCAGCAGCCAAGGGCCGGGACCAACCAAATACAATGAGCAGTTCTTC.

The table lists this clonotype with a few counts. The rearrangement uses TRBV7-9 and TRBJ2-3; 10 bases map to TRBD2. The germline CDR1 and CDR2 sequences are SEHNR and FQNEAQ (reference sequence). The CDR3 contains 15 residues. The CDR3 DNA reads TGTGTCCAGGAGAGGACTAGCGGAACCACAGATACGCAGTATTTT. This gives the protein CVQERTSGTTDTQYF.

The CDR3 nucleotides are TGTGCCAGCAGCCGACAGGTATATAATTCACCCCTCCACTTT. It codes for CASSRQVYNSPLHF. The chain employs TRBV4-2 and TRBJ1-6; D is perhaps TRBD1 (6 bases). This CDR3 has 14 residues. Trimming stripped 4 bases from V and 4 bases from J, with 8 bases between. The germline gives CDR1 LGHNA, CDR2 YNFKEQ.

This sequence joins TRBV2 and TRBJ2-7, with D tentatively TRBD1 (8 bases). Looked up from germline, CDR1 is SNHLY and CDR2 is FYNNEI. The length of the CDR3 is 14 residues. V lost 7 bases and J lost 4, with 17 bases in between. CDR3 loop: CASNERDRWYEQYF. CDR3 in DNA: TGTGCCAGCAACGAGCGGGACAGGTGGTACGAGCAGTACTTC.

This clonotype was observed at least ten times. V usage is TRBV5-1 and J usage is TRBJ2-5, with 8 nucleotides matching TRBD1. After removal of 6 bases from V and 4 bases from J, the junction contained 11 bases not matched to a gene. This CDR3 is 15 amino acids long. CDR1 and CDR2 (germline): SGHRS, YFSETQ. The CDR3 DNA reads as TGCGCCAGCAACCCGACAGGGGCGGTAGTAGAGACCCAGTACTTC. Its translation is CASNPTGAVVETQYF. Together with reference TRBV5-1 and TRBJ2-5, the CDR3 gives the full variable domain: KAGVTQTPRYLIKTRGQQVTLSCSPISGHRSVSWYQQTPGQGLQFLFEYFSETQRNKGNFPGRFSGRQFSNSRSEMNVSTLELGDSALYLCASNPTGAVVETQYFGPGTRLLVL.

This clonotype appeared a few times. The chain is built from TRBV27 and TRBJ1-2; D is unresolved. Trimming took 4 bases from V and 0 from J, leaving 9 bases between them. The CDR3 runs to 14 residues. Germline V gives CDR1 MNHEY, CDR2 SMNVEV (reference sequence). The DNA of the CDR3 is TGTGCCAGCAGTTCCAGCCAATCTAACTATGGCTACACCTTC. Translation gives CASSSSQSNYGYTF.

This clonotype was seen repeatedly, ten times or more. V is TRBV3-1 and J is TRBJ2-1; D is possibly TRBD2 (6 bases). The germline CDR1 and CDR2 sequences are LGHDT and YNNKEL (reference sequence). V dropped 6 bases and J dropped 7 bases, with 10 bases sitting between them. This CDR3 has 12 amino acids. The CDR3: CASRGSGNEQFF. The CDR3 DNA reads TGTGCCAGCAGAGGGAGCGGGAATGAGCAGTTCTTC.

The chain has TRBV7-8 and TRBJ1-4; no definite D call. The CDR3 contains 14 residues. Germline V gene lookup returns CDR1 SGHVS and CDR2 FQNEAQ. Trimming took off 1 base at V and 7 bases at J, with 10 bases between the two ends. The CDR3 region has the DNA TGTGCCAGCAGCTTAGTTCCTCACAGTGAAAAACTGTTTTTT. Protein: CASSLVPHSEKLFF.

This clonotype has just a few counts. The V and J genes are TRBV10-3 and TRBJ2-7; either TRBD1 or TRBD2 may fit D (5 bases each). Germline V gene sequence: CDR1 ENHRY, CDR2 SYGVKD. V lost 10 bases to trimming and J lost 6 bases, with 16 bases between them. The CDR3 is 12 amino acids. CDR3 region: CASDTGLGEQYF. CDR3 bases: TGTGCCAGCGATACAGGACTCGGCGAGCAGTACTTC.

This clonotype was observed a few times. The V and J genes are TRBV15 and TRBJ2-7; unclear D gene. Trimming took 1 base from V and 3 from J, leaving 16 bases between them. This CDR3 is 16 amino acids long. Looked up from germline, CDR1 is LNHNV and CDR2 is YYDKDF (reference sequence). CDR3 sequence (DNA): TGTGCCACCAGCAGAGCCCGGGCTAACTCCCTCTACGAGCAGTACTTC. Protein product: CATSRARANSLYEQYF. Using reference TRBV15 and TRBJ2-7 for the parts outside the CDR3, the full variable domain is DAMVIQNPRYQVTQFGKPVTLSCSQTLNHNVMYWYQQKSSQAPKLLFHYYDKDFNNEADTPDNFQSRRPNTSFCFLDIRSPGLGDTAMYLCATSRARANSLYEQYFGPGTRLTVT.

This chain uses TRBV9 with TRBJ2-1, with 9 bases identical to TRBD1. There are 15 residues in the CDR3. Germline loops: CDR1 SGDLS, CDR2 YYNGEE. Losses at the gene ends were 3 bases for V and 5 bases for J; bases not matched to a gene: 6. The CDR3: CASSAVGQGNNEQFF. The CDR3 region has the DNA TGTGCCAGCAGCGCCGTTGGACAGGGGAACAATGAGCAGTTCTTC.

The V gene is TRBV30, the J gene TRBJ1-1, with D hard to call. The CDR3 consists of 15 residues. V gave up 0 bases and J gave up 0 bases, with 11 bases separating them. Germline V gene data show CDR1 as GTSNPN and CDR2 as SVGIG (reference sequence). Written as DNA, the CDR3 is TGTGCCTGGAGTGTTCGAGGGCCCTTGAACACTGAAGCTTTCTTT. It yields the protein CAWSVRGPLNTEAFF.

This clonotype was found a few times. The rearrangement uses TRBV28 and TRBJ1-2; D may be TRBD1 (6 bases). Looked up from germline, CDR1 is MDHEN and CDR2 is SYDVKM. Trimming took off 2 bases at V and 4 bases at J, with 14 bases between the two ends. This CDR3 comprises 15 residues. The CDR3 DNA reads TGTGCCAGCAGTTTACAGGGGATCAGTTCCTATGGCTACACCTTC. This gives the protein CASSLQGISSYGYTF.

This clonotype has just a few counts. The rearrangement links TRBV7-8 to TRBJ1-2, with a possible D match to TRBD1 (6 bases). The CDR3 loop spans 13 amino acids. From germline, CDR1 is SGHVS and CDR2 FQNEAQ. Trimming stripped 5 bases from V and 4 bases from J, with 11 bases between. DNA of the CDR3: TGTGCCAGCAGCGCCAGGGGTTCCTATGGCTACACCTTC. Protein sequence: CASSARGSYGYTF.

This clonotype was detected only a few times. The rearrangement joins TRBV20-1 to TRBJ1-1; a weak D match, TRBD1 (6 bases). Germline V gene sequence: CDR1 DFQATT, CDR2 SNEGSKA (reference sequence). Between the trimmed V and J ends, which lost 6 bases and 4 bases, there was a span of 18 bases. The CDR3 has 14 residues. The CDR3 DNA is TGCAGTGCAGGGGGGGGCAAGGACGTCACTGAAGCTTTCTTT. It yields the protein CSAGGGKDVTEAFF.

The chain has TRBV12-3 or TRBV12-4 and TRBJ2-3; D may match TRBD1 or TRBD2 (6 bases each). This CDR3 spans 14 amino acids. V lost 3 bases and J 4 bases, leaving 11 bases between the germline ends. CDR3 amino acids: CASSFVGGADTQYF. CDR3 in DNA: TGTGCCAGCAGTTTCGTGGGGGGCGCAGATACGCAGTATTTT.

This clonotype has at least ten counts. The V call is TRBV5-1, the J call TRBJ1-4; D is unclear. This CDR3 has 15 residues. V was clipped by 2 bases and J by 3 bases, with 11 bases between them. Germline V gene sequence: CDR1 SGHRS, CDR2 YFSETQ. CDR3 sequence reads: CASSLTAGANEKLFF. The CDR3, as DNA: TGCGCCAGCAGCTTAACGGCCGGGGCTAATGAAAAACTGTTTTTT.

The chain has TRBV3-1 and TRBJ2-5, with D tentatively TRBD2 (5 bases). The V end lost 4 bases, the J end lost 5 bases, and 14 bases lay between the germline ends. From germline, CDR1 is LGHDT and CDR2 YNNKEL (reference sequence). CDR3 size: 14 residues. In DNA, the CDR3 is TGTGCCAGCAGCCGAAGAGAGGGCGATGAGACCCAGTACTTC. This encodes CASSRREGDETQYF.

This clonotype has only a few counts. The CDR3 protein is CASSLSQGGETQYF. The CDR3 DNA follows: TGTGCCAGCAGTTTATCACAGGGTGGAGAGACCCAGTACTTC. The rearrangement uses TRBV12-3 or TRBV12-4 and TRBJ2-5, with D tentatively TRBD1 (6 bases). The CDR3 has 14 amino acids. The V end lost 2 bases, the J end lost 4 bases, and 11 bases lay between the germline ends.

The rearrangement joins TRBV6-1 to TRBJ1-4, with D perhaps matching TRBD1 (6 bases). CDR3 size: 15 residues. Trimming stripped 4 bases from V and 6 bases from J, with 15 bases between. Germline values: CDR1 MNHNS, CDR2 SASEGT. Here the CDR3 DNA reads TGTGCCAGCAGTGTTCAGGGAAGGGGGTATGAAAAACTGTTTTTT. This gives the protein CASSVQGRGYEKLFF.

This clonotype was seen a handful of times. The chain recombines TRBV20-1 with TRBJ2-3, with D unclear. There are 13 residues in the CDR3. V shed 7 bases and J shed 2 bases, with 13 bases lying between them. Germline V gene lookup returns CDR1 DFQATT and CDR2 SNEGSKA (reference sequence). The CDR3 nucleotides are TGCAGTGAGGGCAGCGTAACCACAGATACGCAGTATTTT. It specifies CSEGSVTTDTQYF.

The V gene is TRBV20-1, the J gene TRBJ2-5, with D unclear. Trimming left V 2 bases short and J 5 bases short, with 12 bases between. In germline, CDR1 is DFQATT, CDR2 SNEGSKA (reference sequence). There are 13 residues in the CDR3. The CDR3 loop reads CSARLTARETQYF. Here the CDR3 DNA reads TGCAGTGCTAGATTGACTGCTCGGGAGACCCAGTACTTC.

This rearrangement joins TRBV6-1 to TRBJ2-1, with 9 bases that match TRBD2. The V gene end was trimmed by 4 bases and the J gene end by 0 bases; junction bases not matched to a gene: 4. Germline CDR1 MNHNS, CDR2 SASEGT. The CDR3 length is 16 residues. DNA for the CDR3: TGTGCCAGCAGTGTCCTAGCGGGAAGCTCCTACAATGAGCAGTTCTTC. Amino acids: CASSVLAGSSYNEQFF.

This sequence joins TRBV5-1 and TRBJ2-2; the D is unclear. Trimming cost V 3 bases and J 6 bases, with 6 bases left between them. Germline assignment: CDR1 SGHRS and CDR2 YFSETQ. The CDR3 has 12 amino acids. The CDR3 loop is CASSSVAGELFF. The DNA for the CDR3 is TGCGCCAGCAGCTCGGTTGCCGGGGAGCTGTTTTTT. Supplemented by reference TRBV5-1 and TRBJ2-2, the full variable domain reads KAGVTQTPRYLIKTRGQQVTLSCSPISGHRSVSWYQQTPGQGLQFLFEYFSETQRNKGNFPGRFSGRQFSNSRSEMNVSTLELGDSALYLCASSSVAGELFFGEGSRLTVL.

The CDR3 DNA is TGTGCCAGCAGCTTACGGGACAGGGCTTACTCTGGGGCCAACGTCCTGACTTTC. Residues: CASSLRDRAYSGANVLTF. V gene TRBV7-8 combines with J gene TRBJ2-6; 9 nucleotides align to TRBD1. The V and J ends lost 2 bases and 0 bases, in that order; junction bases with no gene match: 5. This CDR3 has 18 residues. Germline values: CDR1 SGHVS, CDR2 FQNEAQ.

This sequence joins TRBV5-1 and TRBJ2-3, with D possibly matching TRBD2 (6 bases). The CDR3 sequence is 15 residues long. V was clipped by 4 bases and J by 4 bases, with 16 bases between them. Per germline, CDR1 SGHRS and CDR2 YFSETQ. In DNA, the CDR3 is TGCGCCAGCAGCCTCCCGACGGGAGTTGCAGATACGCAGTATTTT. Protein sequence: CASSLPTGVADTQYF.

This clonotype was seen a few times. The CDR3 reads CSAKSGRSSYEQYF. The CDR3 DNA reads as TGCAGTGCCAAAAGCGGGAGGAGCTCCTACGAGCAGTACTTC. J is TRBJ2-7 and V is TRBV20-1; TRBD2 aligns across 9 bases. This CDR3 region has 14 residues. Trimming cost V 6 bases and J 0 bases; bases outside gene matches: 6. CDR1 and CDR2 (germline): DFQATT, SNEGSKA (reference sequence).

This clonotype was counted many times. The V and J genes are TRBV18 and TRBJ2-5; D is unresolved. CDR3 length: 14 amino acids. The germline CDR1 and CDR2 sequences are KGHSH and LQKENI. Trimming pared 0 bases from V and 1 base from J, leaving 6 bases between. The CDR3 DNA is TGTGCCAGCTCACCACCGGCAGCCCAAGAGACCCAGTACTTC. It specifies CASSPPAAQETQYF.